The clone carrying this T cell receptor beta chain was detected a few times. Its specificity is unknown. This entry belongs to a study of human T cells and chemical hapten exposure. Study-level background: Patch testing placed 0.01% DPC on the upper back, with readings at 6 days. General study results and limits: Because all patients had alopecia, their immune responses might differ from healthy ones. There was no change with DPC sensitization in TCRs above 1 in 1000 frequency.

TCRdb reprocessed the RACE reads via MiXCR and lists one record per CDR3 protein. The repertoire holds 60,000 to 65,000 distinct CDR3 sequences, about 10% seen once, with 2% to 3% in the top ten. The sample's time point: patch test 3, about 24 weeks after DPC sensitization. Treatment in this sample: therapeutic diphenylcyclopropenone sensitization with weekly scalp DPC. Sequencing used whole blood, obtained in connection with sensitization to the hapten diphenylcyclopropenone (DPC). The TCR was taken from a woman aged 30 to 39 with alopecia areata. Some clones in this sample may be carry-over from other donors' samples.

The CDR3 sequence: CASSVATGYNSPLHF. DNA of the CDR3: TGTGCCAGCAGCGTCGCGACGGGTTATAATTCACCCCTCCACTTT. The chain links TRBV9 to TRBJ1-6; D gene ambiguous. Trimming took off 2 bases at V and 4 bases at J, with 10 bases between the two ends. The germline gives CDR1 SGDLS, CDR2 YYNGEE. CDR3 length equals 15 residues. Full variable domain (outside the CDR3, taken from reference TRBV9 and TRBJ1-6): DSGVTQTPKHLITATGQRVTLRCSPRSGDLSVYWYQQSLDQGLQFLIQYYNGEERAKGNILERFSAQQFPDLHSELNLSSLELGDSALYFCASSVATGYNSPLHFGNGTRLTVT.